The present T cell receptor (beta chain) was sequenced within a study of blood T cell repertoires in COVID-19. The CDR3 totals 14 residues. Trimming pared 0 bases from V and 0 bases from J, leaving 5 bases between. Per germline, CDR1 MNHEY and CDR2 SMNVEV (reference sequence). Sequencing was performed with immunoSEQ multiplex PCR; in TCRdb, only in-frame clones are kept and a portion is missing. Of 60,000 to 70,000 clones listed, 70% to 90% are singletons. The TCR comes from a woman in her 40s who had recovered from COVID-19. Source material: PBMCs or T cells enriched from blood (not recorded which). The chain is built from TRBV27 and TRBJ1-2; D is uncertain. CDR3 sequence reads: CASSLSQANYGYTF. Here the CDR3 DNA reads TGTGCCAGCAGTTTATCCCAGGCTAACTATGGCTACACCTTC.